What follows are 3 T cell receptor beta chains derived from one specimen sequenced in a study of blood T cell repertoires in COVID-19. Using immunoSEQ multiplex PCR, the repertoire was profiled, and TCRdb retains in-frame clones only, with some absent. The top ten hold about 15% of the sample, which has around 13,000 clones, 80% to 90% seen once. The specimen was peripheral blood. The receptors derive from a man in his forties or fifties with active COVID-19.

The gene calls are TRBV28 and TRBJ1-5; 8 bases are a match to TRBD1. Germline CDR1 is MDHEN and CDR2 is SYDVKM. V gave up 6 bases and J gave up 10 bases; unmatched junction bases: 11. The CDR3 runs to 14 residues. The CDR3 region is CASRDRVPSGPQHF. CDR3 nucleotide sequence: TGTGCCAGCAGGGACAGGGTGCCTTCAGGACCCCAGCATTTT.

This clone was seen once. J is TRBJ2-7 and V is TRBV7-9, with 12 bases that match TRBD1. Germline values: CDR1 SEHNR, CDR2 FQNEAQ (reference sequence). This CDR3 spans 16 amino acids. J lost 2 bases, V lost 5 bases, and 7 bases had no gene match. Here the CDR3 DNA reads TGTGCCAGCAGCCTGGGACAGGGGGCGAAGCCCTACGAGCAGTACTTC. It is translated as CASSLGQGAKPYEQYF.

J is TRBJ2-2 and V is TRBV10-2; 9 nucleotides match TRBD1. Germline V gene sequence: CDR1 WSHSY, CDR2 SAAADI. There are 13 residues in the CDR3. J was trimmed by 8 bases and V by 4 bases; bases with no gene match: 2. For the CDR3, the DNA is TGCGCCAGCAGTGCACAGGGGGCAGGGGAGCTGTTTTTT. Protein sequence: CASSAQGAGELFF.